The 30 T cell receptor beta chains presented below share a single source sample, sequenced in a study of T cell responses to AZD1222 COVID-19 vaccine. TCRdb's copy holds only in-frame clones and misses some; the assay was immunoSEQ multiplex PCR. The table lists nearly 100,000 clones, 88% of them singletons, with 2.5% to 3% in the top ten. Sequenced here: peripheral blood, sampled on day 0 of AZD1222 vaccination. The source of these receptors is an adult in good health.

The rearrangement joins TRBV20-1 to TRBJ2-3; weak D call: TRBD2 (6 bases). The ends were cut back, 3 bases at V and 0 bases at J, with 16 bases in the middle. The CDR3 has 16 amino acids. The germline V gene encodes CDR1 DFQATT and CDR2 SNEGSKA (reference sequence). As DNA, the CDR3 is TGCAGTGCTAGTTATTGGGCGGGGCTTAGCACAGATACGCAGTATTTT. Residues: CSASYWAGLSTDTQYF.

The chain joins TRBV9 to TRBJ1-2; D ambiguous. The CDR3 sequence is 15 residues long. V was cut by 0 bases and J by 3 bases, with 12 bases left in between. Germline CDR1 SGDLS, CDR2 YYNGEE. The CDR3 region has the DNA TGTGCCAGCAGCGTAGGGGCAGCGCTAGACTATGGCTACACCTTC. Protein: CASSVGAALDYGYTF.

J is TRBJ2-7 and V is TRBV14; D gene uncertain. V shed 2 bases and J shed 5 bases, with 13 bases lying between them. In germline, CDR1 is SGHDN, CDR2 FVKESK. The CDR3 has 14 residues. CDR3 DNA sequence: TGTGCCAGCAGCCAAACGTGGGAAGGGCACGAGCAGTACTTC. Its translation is CASSQTWEGHEQYF. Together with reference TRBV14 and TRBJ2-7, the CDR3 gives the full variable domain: EAGVTQFPSHSVIEKGQTVTLRCDPISGHDNLYWYRRVMGKEIKFLLHFVKESKQDESGMPNNRFLAERTGGTYSTLKVQPAELEDSGVYFCASSQTWEGHEQYFGPGTRLTVT.

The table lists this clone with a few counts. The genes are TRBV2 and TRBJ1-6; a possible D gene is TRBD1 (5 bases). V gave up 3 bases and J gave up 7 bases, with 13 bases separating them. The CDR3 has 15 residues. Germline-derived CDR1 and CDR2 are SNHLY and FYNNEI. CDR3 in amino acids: CASSDSRERNSPLHF. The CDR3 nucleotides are TGTGCCAGCAGTGACTCCAGGGAGAGGAATTCACCCCTCCACTTT.

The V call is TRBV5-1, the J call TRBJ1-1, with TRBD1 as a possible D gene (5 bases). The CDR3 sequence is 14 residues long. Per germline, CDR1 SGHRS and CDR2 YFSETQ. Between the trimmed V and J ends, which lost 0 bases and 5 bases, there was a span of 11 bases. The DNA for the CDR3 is TGCGCCAGCAGCTTGGCGGGGGTGAGGACTGAAGCTTTCTTT. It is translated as CASSLAGVRTEAFF.

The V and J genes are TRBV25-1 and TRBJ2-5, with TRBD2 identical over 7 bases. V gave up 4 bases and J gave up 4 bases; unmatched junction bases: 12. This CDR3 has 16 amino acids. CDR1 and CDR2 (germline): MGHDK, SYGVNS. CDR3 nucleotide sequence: TGTGCCAGCAGTGCGCCCCGGGACTACGCAGGAGAGACCCAGTACTTC. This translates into CASSAPRDYAGETQYF.

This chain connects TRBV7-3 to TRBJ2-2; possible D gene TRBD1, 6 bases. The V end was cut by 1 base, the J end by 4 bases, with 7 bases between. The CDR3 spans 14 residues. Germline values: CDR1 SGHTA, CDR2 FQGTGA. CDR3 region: CASSLKGGTGELFF. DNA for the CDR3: TGTGCCAGCAGCTTAAAAGGGGGCACCGGGGAGCTGTTTTTT.

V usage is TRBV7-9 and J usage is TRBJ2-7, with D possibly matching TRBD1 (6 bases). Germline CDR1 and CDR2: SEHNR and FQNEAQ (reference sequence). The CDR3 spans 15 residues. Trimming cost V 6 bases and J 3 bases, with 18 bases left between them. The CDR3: CASSFSGAGFYEQYF. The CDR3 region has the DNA TGTGCCAGCAGTTTTTCAGGGGCAGGCTTCTACGAGCAGTACTTC. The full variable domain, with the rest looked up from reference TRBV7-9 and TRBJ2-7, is DTGVSQNPRHKITKRGQNVTFRCDPISEHNRLYWYRQTLGQGPEFLTYFQNEAQLEKSRLLSDRFSAERPKGSFSTLEIQRTEQGDSAMYLCASSFSGAGFYEQYFGPGTRLTVT.

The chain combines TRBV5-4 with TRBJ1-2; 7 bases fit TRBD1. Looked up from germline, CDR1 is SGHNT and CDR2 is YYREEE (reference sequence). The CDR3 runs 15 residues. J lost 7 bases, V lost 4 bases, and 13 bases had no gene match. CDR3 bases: TGTGCCAGCAGCGAGGACAGGTTTTGGGCGGGTGGCTACACCTTC. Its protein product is CASSEDRFWAGGYTF.

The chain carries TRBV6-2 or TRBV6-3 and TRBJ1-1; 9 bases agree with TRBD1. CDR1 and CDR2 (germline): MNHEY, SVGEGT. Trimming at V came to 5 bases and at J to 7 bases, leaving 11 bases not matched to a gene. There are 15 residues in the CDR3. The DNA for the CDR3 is TGTGCCAGCAGTGATACCGGGACAGGGAAGCTTGAAGCTTTCTTT. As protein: CASSDTGTGKLEAFF.

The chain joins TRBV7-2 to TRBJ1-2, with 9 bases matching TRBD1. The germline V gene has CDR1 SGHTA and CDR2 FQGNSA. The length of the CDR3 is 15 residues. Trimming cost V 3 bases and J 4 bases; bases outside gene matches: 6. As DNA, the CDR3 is TGTGCCAGCAGCTTCCCCCCGGGACAGGGCTATGGCTACACCTTC. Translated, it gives CASSFPPGQGYGYTF.

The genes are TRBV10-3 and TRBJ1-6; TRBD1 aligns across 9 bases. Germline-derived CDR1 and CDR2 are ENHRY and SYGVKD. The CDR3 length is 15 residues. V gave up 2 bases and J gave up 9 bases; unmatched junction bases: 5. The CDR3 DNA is TGTGCCATCAGTGAGCCTTCGGGACAGGGTTCACCCCTCCACTTT. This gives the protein CAISEPSGQGSPLHF.

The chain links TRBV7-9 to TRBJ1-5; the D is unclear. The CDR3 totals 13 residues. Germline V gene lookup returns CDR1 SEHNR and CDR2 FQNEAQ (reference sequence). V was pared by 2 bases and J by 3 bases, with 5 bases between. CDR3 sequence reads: CASSLSNNQPQHF. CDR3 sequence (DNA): TGTGCCAGCAGCTTATCAAACAATCAGCCCCAGCATTTT.

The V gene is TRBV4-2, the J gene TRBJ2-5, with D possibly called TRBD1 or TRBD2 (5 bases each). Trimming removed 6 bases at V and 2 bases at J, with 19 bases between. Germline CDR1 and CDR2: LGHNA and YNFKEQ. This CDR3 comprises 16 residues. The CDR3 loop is CASSPSGTLDQETQYF. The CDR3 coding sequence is TGTGCCAGCAGTCCCTCCGGGACGCTGGATCAAGAGACCCAGTACTTC.

The CDR3 DNA is TGCAGTGCTAGAGGGGGAACTGAAGCTTTCTTT. It translates to CSARGGTEAFF. This sequence joins TRBV20-1 and TRBJ1-1; the D is unclear. Per germline, CDR1 DFQATT and CDR2 SNEGSKA (reference sequence). The CDR3 contains 11 residues. Trimming took 1 base from V and 5 from J, leaving 5 bases between them.

CDR3 sequence: CAWSTSYNEQFF. The CDR3 nucleotides are TGTGCCTGGAGTACATCCTACAATGAGCAGTTCTTC. The chain couples TRBV30 to TRBJ2-1, with no clear D. The CDR3 has 12 amino acids. V gave up 2 bases and J gave up 1 base, with 3 bases separating them. Germline CDR1 GTSNPN, CDR2 SVGIG (reference sequence).

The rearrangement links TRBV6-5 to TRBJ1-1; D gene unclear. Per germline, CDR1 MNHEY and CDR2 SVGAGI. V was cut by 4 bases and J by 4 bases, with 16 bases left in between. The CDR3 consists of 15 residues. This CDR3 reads CASSSDPWESTEAFF. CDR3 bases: TGTGCCAGCAGTTCTGACCCCTGGGAGAGCACTGAAGCTTTCTTT.

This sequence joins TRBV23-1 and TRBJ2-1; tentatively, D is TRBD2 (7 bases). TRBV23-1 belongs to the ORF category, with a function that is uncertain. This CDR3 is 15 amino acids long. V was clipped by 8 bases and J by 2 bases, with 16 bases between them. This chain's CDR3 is CASPLTGRAYNEQFF. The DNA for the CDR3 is TGCGCCAGCCCGCTAACAGGGAGGGCCTACAATGAGCAGTTCTTC.

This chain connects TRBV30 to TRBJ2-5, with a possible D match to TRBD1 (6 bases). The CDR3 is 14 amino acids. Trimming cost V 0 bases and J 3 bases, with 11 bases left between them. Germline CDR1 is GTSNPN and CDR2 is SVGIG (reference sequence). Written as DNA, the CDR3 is TGTGCCTGGAGTGTATCGGGACAAGAAGAGACCCAGTACTTC. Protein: CAWSVSGQEETQYF.

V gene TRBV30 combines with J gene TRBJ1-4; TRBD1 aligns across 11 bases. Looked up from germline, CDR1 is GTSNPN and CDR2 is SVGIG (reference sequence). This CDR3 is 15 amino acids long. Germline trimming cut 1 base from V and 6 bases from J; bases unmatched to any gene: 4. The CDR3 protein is CAWSEGGQGDEKLFF. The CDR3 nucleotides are TGTGCCTGGAGTGAAGGGGGACAGGGGGATGAAAAACTGTTTTTT.

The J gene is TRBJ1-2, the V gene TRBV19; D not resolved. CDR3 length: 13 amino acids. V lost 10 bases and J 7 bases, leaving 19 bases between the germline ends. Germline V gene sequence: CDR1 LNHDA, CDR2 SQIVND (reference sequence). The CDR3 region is CATSSGGRSGYTF. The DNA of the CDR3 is TGTGCCACCAGCAGTGGAGGGCGGAGTGGCTACACCTTC.

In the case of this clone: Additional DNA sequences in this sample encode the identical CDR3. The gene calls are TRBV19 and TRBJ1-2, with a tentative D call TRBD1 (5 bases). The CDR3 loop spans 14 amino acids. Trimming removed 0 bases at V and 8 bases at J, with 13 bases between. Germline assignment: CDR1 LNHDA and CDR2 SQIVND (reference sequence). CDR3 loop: CASSIDRQGGGYTF. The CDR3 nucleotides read TGTGCCAGTAGTATAGATCGCCAGGGTGGAGGCTACACCTTC.

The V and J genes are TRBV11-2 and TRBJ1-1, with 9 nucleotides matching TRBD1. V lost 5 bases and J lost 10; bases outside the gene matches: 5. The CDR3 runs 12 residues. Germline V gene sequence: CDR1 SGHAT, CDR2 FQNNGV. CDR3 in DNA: TGTGCCAGCAGCCTAGGACAGGGGTTAGCTTTCTTT. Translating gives CASSLGQGLAFF.

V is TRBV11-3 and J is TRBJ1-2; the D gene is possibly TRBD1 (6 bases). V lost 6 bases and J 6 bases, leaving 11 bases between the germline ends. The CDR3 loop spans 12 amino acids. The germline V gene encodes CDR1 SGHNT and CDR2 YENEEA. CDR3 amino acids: CASSRGRDGYTF. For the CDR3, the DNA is TGTGCCAGCAGTCGGGGGCGGGATGGCTACACCTTC.

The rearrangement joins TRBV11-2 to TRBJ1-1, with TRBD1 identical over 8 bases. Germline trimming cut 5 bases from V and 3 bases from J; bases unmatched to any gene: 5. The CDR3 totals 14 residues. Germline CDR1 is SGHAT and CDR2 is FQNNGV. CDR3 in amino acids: CASSVDRADTEAFF. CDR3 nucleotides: TGTGCCAGCAGCGTGGACAGGGCGGACACTGAAGCTTTCTTT.

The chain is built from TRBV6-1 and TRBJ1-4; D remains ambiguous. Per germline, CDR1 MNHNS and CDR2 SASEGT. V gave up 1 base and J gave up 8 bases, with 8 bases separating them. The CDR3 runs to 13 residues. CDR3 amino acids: CASSEGESEKLFF. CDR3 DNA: TGTGCCAGCAGTGAAGGTGAGAGCGAAAAACTGTTTTTT.

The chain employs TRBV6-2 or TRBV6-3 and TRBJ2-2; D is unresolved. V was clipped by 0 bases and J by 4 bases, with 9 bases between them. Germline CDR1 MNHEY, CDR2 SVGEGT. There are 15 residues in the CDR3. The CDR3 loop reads CASSYSLDGTGELFF. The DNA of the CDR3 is TGTGCCAGCAGTTACTCGCTAGATGGCACCGGGGAGCTGTTTTTT.

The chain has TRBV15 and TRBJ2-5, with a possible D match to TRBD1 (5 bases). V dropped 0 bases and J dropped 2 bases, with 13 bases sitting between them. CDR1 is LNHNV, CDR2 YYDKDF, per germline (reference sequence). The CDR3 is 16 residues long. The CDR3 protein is CATSRDLAQGQETQYF. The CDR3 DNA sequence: TGTGCCACCAGCAGAGATCTGGCCCAGGGTCAAGAGACCCAGTACTTC.

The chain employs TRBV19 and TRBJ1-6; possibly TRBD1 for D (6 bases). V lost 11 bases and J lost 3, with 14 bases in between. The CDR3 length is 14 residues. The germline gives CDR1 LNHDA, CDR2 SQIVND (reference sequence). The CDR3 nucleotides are TGTGCCTCAGGGGCCCAGCTCTATAATTCACCCCTCCACTTT. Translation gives CASGAQLYNSPLHF.

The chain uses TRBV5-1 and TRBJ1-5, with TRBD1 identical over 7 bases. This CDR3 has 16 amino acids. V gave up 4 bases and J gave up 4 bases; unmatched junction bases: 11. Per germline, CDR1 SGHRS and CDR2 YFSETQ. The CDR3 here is CASSPGGGGSNQPQHF. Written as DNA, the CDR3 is TGCGCCAGCAGCCCCGGGGGAGGGGGCTCGAATCAGCCCCAGCATTTT. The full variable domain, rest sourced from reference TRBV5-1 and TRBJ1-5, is KAGVTQTPRYLIKTRGQQVTLSCSPISGHRSVSWYQQTPGQGLQFLFEYFSETQRNKGNFPGRFSGRQFSNSRSEMNVSTLELGDSALYLCASSPGGGGSNQPQHFGDGTRLSIL.